A selection of T cell receptor beta chains follows, all from one sample in a study of blood T cell repertoires in COVID-19. Measured with immunoSEQ multiplex PCR; TCRdb has only the in-frame clones, and not every one. The sample includes about 160,000 clones, about 85% of them seen just once. The sequencing input was peripheral blood. Receptors originate from a man between 65 and 85 years old who had recovered from COVID-19. Both conserved end residues are part of each CDR3. The order of the fields is CDR3 protein, CDR3 DNA, V gene, clone size, D gene, J gene, CDR3 length. D genes are given only for firm matches. Clone size is given for some rows only: seen once, a few or many times, or a class if the clone is expanded.

CDR3aa: CATSRVAGGTYEQYF
CDR3nt: TGTGCCACCAGCAGAGTAGCGGGGGGAACCTACGAGCAGTACTTC
v_gene: TRBV15
abundance: NA
d_gene: TRBD2
j_gene: TRBJ2-7
len: 15

CDR3aa: CASRLLQGGNQPQHF
CDR3nt: TGTGCCAGCAGGCTTCTGCAGGGTGGCAATCAGCCCCAGCATTTT
v_gene: TRBV28
abundance: NA
d_gene: NA
j_gene: TRBJ1-5
len: 15

CDR3aa: CASTPKTYRWDQPQHF
CDR3nt: TGTGCCAGCACGCCTAAGACATACAGGTGGGATCAGCCCCAGCATTTT
v_gene: TRBV28
abundance: NA
d_gene: NA
j_gene: TRBJ1-5
len: 16

CDR3aa: CASSLDRGYGYTF
CDR3nt: TGTGCCAGCAGCTTAGACAGGGGCTATGGCTACACCTTC
v_gene: TRBV7-9
abundance: NA
d_gene: TRBD1
j_gene: TRBJ1-2
len: 13

CDR3aa: CASSEGLAGLLEQFF
CDR3nt: TGCGCCAGCAGTGAGGGACTAGCGGGACTCTTGGAGCAGTTCTTC
v_gene: TRBV10-1
abundance: NA
d_gene: TRBD2
j_gene: TRBJ2-1
len: 15

CDR3aa: CASSLRSGSEAFF
CDR3nt: TGTGCCAGCAGTTTACGCTCGGGGAGTGAAGCTTTCTTT
v_gene: TRBV27
abundance: NA
d_gene: NA
j_gene: TRBJ1-1
len: 13

CDR3aa: CASSIEPAYQPQHF
CDR3nt: TGTGCCAGTAGTATAGAACCCGCGTATCAGCCCCAGCATTTT
v_gene: TRBV19
abundance: NA
d_gene: NA
j_gene: TRBJ1-5
len: 14

CDR3aa: CASSFSGRALGGEQYF
CDR3nt: TGTGCCAGCAGCTTTAGCGGGAGGGCCCTGGGGGGAGAGCAGTACTTC
v_gene: TRBV7-2
abundance: many
d_gene: TRBD2
j_gene: TRBJ2-7
len: 16

CDR3aa: CASSLLGTSGSYEQYF
CDR3nt: TGTGCCAGCAGTTTGCTCGGGACTAGCGGGAGTTACGAGCAGTACTTC
v_gene: TRBV28
abundance: NA
d_gene: TRBD2
j_gene: TRBJ2-7
len: 16

CDR3aa: CASSSAVNTQYF
CDR3nt: TGTGCCAGCAGTTCTGCGGTGAATACGCAGTATTTT
v_gene: TRBV12-3/TRBV12-4
abundance: NA
d_gene: NA
j_gene: TRBJ2-3
len: 12

CDR3aa: CASSEKYRGLSGNTIYF
CDR3nt: TGTGCCAGCAGTGAGAAATACAGGGGGCTATCTGGAAACACCATATATTTT
v_gene: TRBV27
abundance: NA
d_gene: TRBD1
j_gene: TRBJ1-3
len: 17

CDR3aa: CASSFRGIASTDTQYF
CDR3nt: TGTGCCAGCAGTTTCAGGGGGATCGCTAGCACAGATACGCAGTATTTT
v_gene: TRBV27
abundance: NA
d_gene: TRBD1
j_gene: TRBJ2-3
len: 16

CDR3aa: CASSTGQGRNEQYF
CDR3nt: TGTGCCAGTAGTACAGGACAGGGGAGGAACGAGCAGTACTTC
v_gene: TRBV19
abundance: NA
d_gene: TRBD1
j_gene: TRBJ2-7
len: 14

CDR3aa: CASSPGSSWEQYF
CDR3nt: TGTGCCAGCAGCCCAGGGTCATCTTGGGAGCAGTACTTC
v_gene: TRBV6-6
abundance: NA
d_gene: NA
j_gene: TRBJ2-7
len: 13

CDR3aa: CASSIPTGNYGYTF
CDR3nt: TGTGCCAGTAGTATACCGACCGGGAACTATGGCTACACCTTC
v_gene: TRBV19
abundance: NA
d_gene: NA
j_gene: TRBJ1-2
len: 14

CDR3aa: CAISDSTSGGGDTQYF
CDR3nt: TGTGCCATCAGTGACTCGACTAGCGGAGGGGGAGATACGCAGTATTTT
v_gene: TRBV10-3
abundance: once
d_gene: TRBD2
j_gene: TRBJ2-3
len: 16

CDR3aa: CASSFQGQEKLFF
CDR3nt: TGCGCCAGCAGCTTTCAGGGTCAAGAAAAACTGTTTTTT
v_gene: TRBV5-1
abundance: NA
d_gene: NA
j_gene: TRBJ1-4
len: 13

CDR3aa: CASSGATNEKLFF
CDR3nt: TGTGCCAGCAGCGGAGCAACTAATGAAAAACTGTTTTTT
v_gene: TRBV5-4
abundance: few
d_gene: NA
j_gene: TRBJ1-4
len: 13

CDR3aa: CASSSRGLASPLHF
CDR3nt: TGTGCCAGCAGCTCTAGGGGATTGGCTTCACCCCTCCACTTT
v_gene: TRBV7-9
abundance: NA
d_gene: NA
j_gene: TRBJ1-6
len: 14

CDR3aa: CSVEGTSGSSNEQFF
CDR3nt: TGCAGCGTTGAGGGTACTAGCGGGAGTTCCAATGAGCAGTTCTTC
v_gene: TRBV29-1
abundance: NA
d_gene: TRBD2
j_gene: TRBJ2-1
len: 15

CDR3aa: CASRYDRDNEQFF
CDR3nt: TGTGCCAGCAGATATGACAGGGACAATGAGCAGTTCTTC
v_gene: TRBV13
abundance: NA
d_gene: TRBD1
j_gene: TRBJ2-1
len: 13

CDR3aa: CASRSGLAGGDEQFF
CDR3nt: TGTGCCAGTAGATCCGGACTAGCGGGAGGGGATGAGCAGTTCTTC
v_gene: TRBV19
abundance: NA
d_gene: TRBD2
j_gene: TRBJ2-1
len: 15

CDR3aa: CASSSNTGQSYGYTF
CDR3nt: TGTGCCAGCAGCTCAAATACGGGACAGTCCTATGGCTACACCTTC
v_gene: TRBV7-8
abundance: NA
d_gene: TRBD1
j_gene: TRBJ1-2
len: 15

CDR3aa: CASSIEATGYEQYF
CDR3nt: TGTGCCAGTAGTATAGAGGCAACGGGCTACGAGCAGTACTTC
v_gene: TRBV19
abundance: NA
d_gene: NA
j_gene: TRBJ2-7
len: 14

CDR3aa: CASSDRMGLSGEQFF
CDR3nt: TGTGCCAGCAGTGATAGGATGGGGCTGTCTGGTGAGCAGTTCTTC
v_gene: TRBV6-1
abundance: once
d_gene: NA
j_gene: TRBJ2-1
len: 15

CDR3aa: CASSLAPHRTGSDTQYF
CDR3nt: TGTGCCAGCAGTTTAGCTCCGCACCGGACAGGGTCAGATACGCAGTATTTT
v_gene: TRBV27
abundance: NA
d_gene: TRBD1
j_gene: TRBJ2-3
len: 17

CDR3aa: CASSLGTSGNYEQYF
CDR3nt: TGTGCCAGCAGCCTGGGGACTAGCGGGAACTACGAGCAGTACTTC
v_gene: TRBV3-1/TRBV3-2
abundance: NA
d_gene: TRBD2
j_gene: TRBJ2-7
len: 15

CDR3aa: CASRSGQGFYEQYF
CDR3nt: TGTGCAAGTCGCTCGGGACAGGGGTTCTACGAGCAGTACTTC
v_gene: TRBV12-2
abundance: once
d_gene: NA
j_gene: TRBJ2-7
len: 14

CDR3aa: CASILLAGVSNEQFF
CDR3nt: TGTGCCAGCATTCTACTAGCGGGCGTAAGCAATGAGCAGTTCTTC
v_gene: TRBV2
abundance: NA
d_gene: TRBD2
j_gene: TRBJ2-1
len: 15

CDR3aa: CASRRGQGNEKLFF
CDR3nt: TGTGCCAGCAGGAGGGGGCAGGGTAATGAAAAACTGTTTTTT
v_gene: TRBV9
abundance: NA
d_gene: TRBD1
j_gene: TRBJ1-4
len: 14

CDR3aa: CASSQGGGTGSGEQYF
CDR3nt: TGTGCCAGCAGCCAGGGGGGCGGGACAGGGTCGGGAGAGCAGTACTTC
v_gene: TRBV7-9
abundance: NA
d_gene: TRBD1
j_gene: TRBJ2-7
len: 16

CDR3aa: CASSTTGMLVSNTEAFF
CDR3nt: TGTGCCAGCTCGACAACAGGGATGTTGGTTAGCAACACTGAAGCTTTCTTT
v_gene: TRBV18
abundance: NA
d_gene: NA
j_gene: TRBJ1-1
len: 17

CDR3aa: CASSRGVGAGELFF
CDR3nt: TGTGCCAGCAGTCGGGGAGTCGGGGCCGGGGAGCTGTTTTTT
v_gene: TRBV2
abundance: NA
d_gene: NA
j_gene: TRBJ2-2
len: 14

CDR3aa: CASSPGQAYYGYTF
CDR3nt: TGTGCCAGCTCACCGGGACAGGCTTATTATGGCTACACCTTC
v_gene: TRBV18
abundance: NA
d_gene: TRBD1
j_gene: TRBJ1-2
len: 14

CDR3aa: CASSLSGRAYLPLHF
CDR3nt: TGTGCCAGCAGTTTATCAGGCAGGGCATACTTACCCCTCCACTTT
v_gene: TRBV27
abundance: NA
d_gene: NA
j_gene: TRBJ1-6
len: 15

CDR3aa: CASGDRGTTDTQYF
CDR3nt: TGTGCCAGCGGGGACAGGGGAACCACAGATACGCAGTATTTT
v_gene: TRBV18
abundance: once
d_gene: TRBD1
j_gene: TRBJ2-3
len: 14

CDR3aa: CASSPGGQSNQPQHF
CDR3nt: TGTGCCAGCAGCCCGGGGGGGCAAAGCAATCAGCCCCAGCATTTT
v_gene: TRBV9
abundance: NA
d_gene: NA
j_gene: TRBJ1-5
len: 15

CDR3aa: CASSSEGDTQYF
CDR3nt: TGCGCCAGCAGTTCCGAGGGCGATACGCAGTATTTT
v_gene: TRBV5-1
abundance: NA
d_gene: NA
j_gene: TRBJ2-3
len: 12

CDR3aa: CASSYSLGLNTEAFF
CDR3nt: TGTGCCAGCAGTTACTCATTGGGGCTGAACACTGAAGCTTTCTTT
v_gene: TRBV6-2/TRBV6-3
abundance: NA
d_gene: NA
j_gene: TRBJ1-1
len: 15

CDR3aa: CASSVQGIGDTQYF
CDR3nt: TGTGCCAGCAGTGTCCAGGGCATTGGAGATACGCAGTATTTT
v_gene: TRBV2
abundance: NA
d_gene: NA
j_gene: TRBJ2-3
len: 14

CDR3aa: CASEAGLPYNEQFF
CDR3nt: TGCGCCAGCGAAGCGGGACTCCCTTACAATGAGCAGTTCTTC
v_gene: TRBV5-1
abundance: NA
d_gene: TRBD2
j_gene: TRBJ2-1
len: 14

CDR3aa: CASSVDSGNGELFF
CDR3nt: TGTGCCAGCAGCGTAGATTCGGGGAACGGGGAGCTGTTTTTT
v_gene: TRBV9
abundance: NA
d_gene: NA
j_gene: TRBJ2-2
len: 14

CDR3aa: CASSLSGMNTGELFF
CDR3nt: TGCGCCAGCAGCTTATCAGGAATGAATACCGGGGAGCTGTTTTTT
v_gene: TRBV5-1
abundance: once
d_gene: NA
j_gene: TRBJ2-2
len: 15

CDR3aa: CASTRAGNTQPQHF
CDR3nt: TGTGCCAGCACAAGGGCGGGGAATACTCAGCCCCAGCATTTT
v_gene: TRBV6-5
abundance: NA
d_gene: NA
j_gene: TRBJ1-5
len: 14

CDR3aa: CASSRGQASNQPQHF
CDR3nt: TGTGCCAGCAGTAGGGGACAGGCAAGCAATCAGCCCCAGCATTTT
v_gene: TRBV28
abundance: NA
d_gene: TRBD1
j_gene: TRBJ1-5
len: 15

CDR3aa: CATSRGTSSLTDTQYF
CDR3nt: TGTGCCACCAGCAGAGGGACTAGCTCACTCACAGATACGCAGTATTTT
v_gene: TRBV15
abundance: NA
d_gene: TRBD2
j_gene: TRBJ2-3
len: 16

CDR3aa: CASSWGDRTSGRAGETQYF
CDR3nt: TGTGCCAGCAGCTGGGGAGATCGGACTAGCGGGAGGGCCGGGGAGACCCAGTACTTC
v_gene: TRBV7-2
abundance: NA
d_gene: TRBD2
j_gene: TRBJ2-5
len: 19

CDR3aa: CASGEWSQGPNTEAFF
CDR3nt: TGTGCCAGCGGGGAGTGGTCACAGGGCCCGAACACTGAAGCTTTCTTT
v_gene: TRBV2
abundance: few
d_gene: NA
j_gene: TRBJ1-1
len: 16

CDR3aa: CASLGARGQYEKLFF
CDR3nt: TGCGCCAGCTTGGGGGCCAGGGGGCAGTATGAAAAACTGTTTTTT
v_gene: TRBV10-1
abundance: NA
d_gene: TRBD1
j_gene: TRBJ1-4
len: 15

CDR3aa: CASSRGQGRSPLHF
CDR3nt: TGTGCCAGCAGTCGAGGACAGGGCCGTTCACCCCTCCACTTT
v_gene: TRBV6-2/TRBV6-3
abundance: NA
d_gene: TRBD1
j_gene: TRBJ1-6
len: 14

CDR3aa: CASSVGQGARETQYF
CDR3nt: TGTGCCAGCAGCGTAGGGCAGGGGGCACGGGAGACCCAGTACTTC
v_gene: TRBV9
abundance: NA
d_gene: TRBD1
j_gene: TRBJ2-5
len: 15

CDR3aa: CASNPGQGGYNEQFF
CDR3nt: TGTGCCAGCAATCCCGGACAGGGAGGCTACAATGAGCAGTTCTTC
v_gene: TRBV27
abundance: NA
d_gene: TRBD1
j_gene: TRBJ2-1
len: 15

CDR3aa: CASSQAPWREGGNEQFF
CDR3nt: TGTGCCAGCAGCCAAGCCCCGTGGCGGGAGGGCGGGAATGAGCAGTTCTTC
v_gene: TRBV3-1/TRBV3-2
abundance: once
d_gene: TRBD2
j_gene: TRBJ2-1
len: 17

CDR3aa: CASSAGGLEYEQYF
CDR3nt: TGTGCCAGCAGTGCGGGGGGACTAGAGTACGAGCAGTACTTC
v_gene: TRBV6-2/TRBV6-3
abundance: NA
d_gene: TRBD2
j_gene: TRBJ2-7
len: 14

CDR3aa: CATTMGGQEVEQYF
CDR3nt: TGTGCCACCACAATGGGGGGACAGGAGGTCGAGCAGTACTTC
v_gene: TRBV6-5
abundance: NA
d_gene: TRBD1
j_gene: TRBJ2-7
len: 14

CDR3aa: CATSDRGQGGYGYTF
CDR3nt: TGTGCCACCAGTGATCGCGGACAGGGGGGCTATGGCTACACCTTC
v_gene: TRBV24-1
abundance: once
d_gene: TRBD1
j_gene: TRBJ1-2
len: 15

CDR3aa: CASSLTDSNTEAFF
CDR3nt: TGCGCCAGCAGCCTGACAGATTCGAACACTGAAGCTTTCTTT
v_gene: TRBV4-1
abundance: few
d_gene: NA
j_gene: TRBJ1-1
len: 14

CDR3aa: CASSPRLVSGANVLTF
CDR3nt: TGTGCCAGCAGTCCCCGACTGGTCTCTGGGGCCAACGTCCTGACTTTC
v_gene: TRBV28
abundance: NA
d_gene: NA
j_gene: TRBJ2-6
len: 16

CDR3aa: CASSEPPSGRMKNEQFF
CDR3nt: TGTGCCAGCAGTGAACCCCCTAGCGGGAGAATGAAGAATGAGCAGTTCTTC
v_gene: TRBV25-1
abundance: NA
d_gene: TRBD2
j_gene: TRBJ2-1
len: 17

CDR3aa: CASSASGMAQPQHF
CDR3nt: TGCGCCAGCAGCGCCTCAGGGATGGCTCAGCCCCAGCATTTT
v_gene: TRBV10-2
abundance: NA
d_gene: NA
j_gene: TRBJ1-5
len: 14